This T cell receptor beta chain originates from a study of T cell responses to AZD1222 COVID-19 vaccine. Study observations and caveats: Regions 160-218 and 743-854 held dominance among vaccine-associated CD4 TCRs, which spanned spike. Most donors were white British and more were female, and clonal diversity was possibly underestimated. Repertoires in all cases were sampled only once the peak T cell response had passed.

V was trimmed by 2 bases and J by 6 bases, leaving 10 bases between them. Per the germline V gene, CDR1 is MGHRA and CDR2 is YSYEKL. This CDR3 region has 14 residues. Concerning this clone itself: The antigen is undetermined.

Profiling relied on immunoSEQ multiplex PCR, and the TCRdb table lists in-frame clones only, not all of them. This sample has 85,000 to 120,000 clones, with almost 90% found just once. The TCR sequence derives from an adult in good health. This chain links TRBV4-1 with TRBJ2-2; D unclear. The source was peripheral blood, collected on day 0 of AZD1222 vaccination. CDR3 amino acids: CASSQTWGSGELFF. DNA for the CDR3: TGCGCCAGCAGCCAAACCTGGGGATCCGGGGAGCTGTTTTTT.